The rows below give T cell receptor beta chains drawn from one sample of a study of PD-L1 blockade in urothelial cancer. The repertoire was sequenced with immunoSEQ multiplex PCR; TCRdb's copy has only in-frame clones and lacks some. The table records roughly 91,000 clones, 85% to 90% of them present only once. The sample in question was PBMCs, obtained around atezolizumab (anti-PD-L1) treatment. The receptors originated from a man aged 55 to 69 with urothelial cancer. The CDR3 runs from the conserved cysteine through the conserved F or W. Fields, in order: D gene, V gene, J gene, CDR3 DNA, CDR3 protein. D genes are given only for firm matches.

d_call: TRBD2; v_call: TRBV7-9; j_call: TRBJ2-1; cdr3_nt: TGTGCCAGCAGCGGGGCTAGCGGGGGCTCCTACAATGAGCAGTTCTTC; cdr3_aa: CASSGASGGSYNEQFF
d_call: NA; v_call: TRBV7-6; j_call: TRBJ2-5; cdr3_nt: TGTGCCAGCAGCTTAAGGGGGGGAAGATACGAGACCCAGTACTTC; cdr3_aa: CASSLRGGRYETQYF
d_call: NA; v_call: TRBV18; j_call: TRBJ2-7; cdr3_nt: TGTGCCAGCTCACCACGATTTGCAGGGGCCGGTCGATCCTACGAGCAGTACTTC; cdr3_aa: CASSPRFAGAGRSYEQYF
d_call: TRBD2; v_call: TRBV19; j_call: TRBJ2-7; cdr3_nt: TGTGCCAGTAGTATAGATGAGTACCGCCTAGCGGGAGGGCCGGGGGAGCAGTACTTC; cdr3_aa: CASSIDEYRLAGGPGEQYF
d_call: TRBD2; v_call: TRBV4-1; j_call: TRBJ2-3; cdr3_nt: TGCGCCAGCAGCCAACCCCAACTAGCGGGCTATGGGGGGCAGTATTTT; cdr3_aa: CASSQPQLAGYGGQYF
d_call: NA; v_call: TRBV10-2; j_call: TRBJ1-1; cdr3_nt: TGCGCCAGCAGTGAGTATTCTTACAGGGCTGACATGAACACTGAAGCTTTCTTT; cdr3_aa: CASSEYSYRADMNTEAFF
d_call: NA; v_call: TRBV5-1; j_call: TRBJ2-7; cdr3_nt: TGCGCCAGCAGCTTGGCGGTCAGGGGGGTCTACGAGCAGTACTTC; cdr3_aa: CASSLAVRGVYEQYF
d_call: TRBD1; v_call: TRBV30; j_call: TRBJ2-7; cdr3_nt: TGTGCCTGGACCTCTGGGACAGATTACGAGCAGTACTTC; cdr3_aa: CAWTSGTDYEQYF
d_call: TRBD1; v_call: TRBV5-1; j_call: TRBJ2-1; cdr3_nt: TGCGCCAGCAGCTTGGAGGGGACAGGGATCAATGAGCAGTTCTTC; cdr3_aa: CASSLEGTGINEQFF
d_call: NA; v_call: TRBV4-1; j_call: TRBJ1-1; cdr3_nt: TGCGCCAGCAGCCAAGAGAGGAAGGGGGGGTTGACTGAAGCTTTCTTT; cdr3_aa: CASSQERKGGLTEAFF